The 27 T cell receptor beta chains below come from one sample, sequenced in a study of cytomegalovirus exposure and HLA in healthy donors. The PCR had 60 Vbeta and 13 Jbeta primers. Only in-frame clones appear in the TCRdb table, and some are missing; sequencing was by immunoSEQ multiplex PCR. In the table there are around 85,000 clones, over 70% of which are singletons. Sequenced input: PBMCs. All receptors derive from a man aged 45-60 years in good health and CMV-seropositive.

This clone was seen a few times. The CDR3 bases are TGTGCCATCTCCAACAGCCAGGGGTACGGCTACACCTTC. Translated: CAISNSQGYGYTF. The V and J genes are TRBV10-3 and TRBJ1-2, with a tentative D call TRBD1 (6 bases). Trimming took 8 bases from V and 8 from J, leaving 18 bases between them. The CDR3 spans 13 residues. CDR1 is ENHRY and CDR2 is SYGVKD in the germline V gene.

J is TRBJ2-2 and V is TRBV2; the match to TRBD2 covers 8 bases. Germline V lookup: CDR1 SNHLY, CDR2 FYNNEI. V trimming: 1 base; J trimming: 5 bases; junction bases outside the gene matches: 6. This CDR3 is 16 amino acids long. CDR3 protein: CASSEEAASGTGELFF. Written as DNA, the CDR3 is TGTGCCAGCAGTGAAGAGGCGGCTAGCGGGACCGGGGAGCTGTTTTTT.

This clone was observed a single time. The rearrangement links TRBV6-1 to TRBJ2-1; 7 bases are shared with TRBD2. This CDR3 spans 15 amino acids. Germline-derived CDR1 and CDR2 are MNHNS and SASEGT. The trim removed 3 bases at V and 0 bases at J, leaving 2 bases unmatched. The CDR3 here is CASSDGGSSYNEQFF. The CDR3 bases are TGTGCCAGCAGTGACGGCGGGAGCTCCTACAATGAGCAGTTCTTC.

This clone was seen once. The chain is built from TRBV19 and TRBJ2-3; D possibly corresponds to TRBD2 (5 bases). Trimming pared 6 bases from V and 2 bases from J, leaving 15 bases between. CDR1 and CDR2 (germline): LNHDA, SQIVND (reference sequence). The CDR3 totals 15 residues. As DNA, the CDR3 is TGTGCCAGTAGCGGGCAGACTAAATACACAGATACGCAGTATTTT. It encodes CASSGQTKYTDTQYF.

The chain employs TRBV4-3 and TRBJ2-3, with D perhaps matching TRBD2 (6 bases). CDR1 and CDR2 (germline): LGHNA, YSLEER. V gave up 0 bases and J gave up 11 bases, with 15 bases separating them. CDR3 length equals 14 residues. The CDR3 nucleotides read TGCGCCAGCAGCCAAGATCGGAGGGGATCAGGGCAGTATTTT. As protein: CASSQDRRGSGQYF.

The rearrangement joins TRBV18 to TRBJ1-1; no reliable D call. Germline lookup yields CDR1 KGHSH and CDR2 LQKENI. The CDR3 runs to 13 residues. Between the trimmed V and J ends, which lost 3 bases and 5 bases, there was a span of 10 bases. The CDR3 region is CASSPPVPTEAFF. CDR3 in DNA: TGTGCCAGCTCACCCCCCGTCCCGACTGAAGCTTTCTTT.

The CDR3 coding sequence is TGTGCCAGCAGCGAGGGACACCGCACAGATACGCAGTATTTT. Its translation is CASSEGHRTDTQYF. The rearrangement links TRBV5-4 to TRBJ2-3; possible D gene TRBD1, 6 bases. CDR1 and CDR2 (germline): SGHNT, YYREEE (reference sequence). V was clipped by 4 bases and J by 1 base, with 10 bases between them. This CDR3 is built from 14 residues.

This clone appeared a single time. The rearrangement links TRBV5-4 to TRBJ2-7; D is uncertain. This CDR3 is 14 amino acids long. CDR1 and CDR2 from the germline V gene are SGHNT and YYREEE (reference sequence). Trimming removed 1 base at V and 1 base at J, with 9 bases between. This chain's CDR3 is CASSLYPGSYEQYF. CDR3 in DNA: TGTGCCAGCAGCTTGTATCCGGGTTCCTACGAGCAGTACTTC.

The V call is TRBV7-9, the J call TRBJ1-2; TRBD1 agrees at 11 bases. The CDR3 is 14 amino acids. J was trimmed by 8 bases and V by 5 bases; bases with no gene match: 7. CDR1 and CDR2 (germline): SEHNR, FQNEAQ (reference sequence). The CDR3 spells CASSAGTGGFGYTF. As DNA, the CDR3 is TGTGCCAGCAGCGCCGGGACAGGGGGTTTCGGCTACACCTTC.

In this sample, this clone turned up a few times. J is TRBJ1-1 and V is TRBV4-1; D is possibly TRBD1 (6 bases). V shed 2 bases and J shed 4 bases, with 14 bases lying between them. CDR1 MGHRA and CDR2 YSYEKL come from the germline V gene. The length of the CDR3 is 15 residues. CDR3: CASSQPQGGGTEAFF. DNA for the CDR3: TGCGCCAGCAGCCAACCACAGGGCGGGGGCACTGAAGCTTTCTTT.

This rearrangement joins TRBV10-3 to TRBJ2-7; no firm D call. Germline loops: CDR1 ENHRY, CDR2 SYGVKD. V gave up 0 bases and J gave up 3 bases, with 6 bases separating them. The CDR3 consists of 13 residues. The DNA for the CDR3 is TGTGCCATCAGTGAGTCCCTAGTCTACGAGCAGTACTTC. It encodes CAISESLVYEQYF.

This clone came up once. The V and J genes are TRBV2 and TRBJ2-7; 7 bases align to TRBD2. CDR1 SNHLY and CDR2 FYNNEI come from the germline V gene. This CDR3 is built from 13 residues. The trim removed 4 bases at V and 3 bases at J, leaving 3 bases unmatched. Here the CDR3 reads CASSVGGGYEQYF. CDR3 nucleotides: TGTGCCAGCAGTGTTGGGGGGGGCTACGAGCAGTACTTC.

V gene TRBV6-1 combines with J gene TRBJ2-7; the D gene is possibly TRBD1 (5 bases). This CDR3 spans 14 amino acids. Germline CDR1 MNHNS, CDR2 SASEGT. The germline V and J ends were trimmed by 2 bases and 6 bases, with 14 bases remaining between them. The CDR3 nucleotides are TGTGCCAGCAGTGAAAATAGGGGAACTGGCGAGCAGTACTTC. It translates to CASSENRGTGEQYF.

The V call is TRBV7-9, the J call TRBJ2-6, with no clear D. The CDR3 extends over 15 amino acids. Between the trimmed V and J ends, which lost 5 bases and 1 base, there was a span of 9 bases. Germline V lookup: CDR1 SEHNR, CDR2 FQNEAQ (reference sequence). CDR3 residues: CASSVTESGANVLTF. CDR3 in DNA: TGTGCCAGCAGCGTGACTGAGTCTGGGGCCAACGTCCTGACTTTC. The variable domain in full, with the rest retrieved from reference TRBV7-9 and TRBJ2-6, is DTGVSQNPRHKITKRGQNVTFRCDPISEHNRLYWYRQTLGQGPEFLTYFQNEAQLEKSRLLSDRFSAERPKGSFSTLEIQRTEQGDSAMYLCASSVTESGANVLTFGAGSRLTVL.

The chain recombines TRBV7-3 with TRBJ2-3; 10 bases agree with TRBD2. V was clipped by 1 base and J by 4 bases; unmatched bases: 5. Germline V gene sequence: CDR1 SGHTA, CDR2 FQGTGA. The CDR3 loop spans 16 amino acids. This CDR3 reads CASSLNPAGGSDTQYF. CDR3 nucleotide sequence: TGTGCCAGCAGCTTAAACCCAGCGGGAGGGTCAGATACGCAGTATTTT.

A single count supports this clone. The chain couples TRBV6-6 to TRBJ1-2; 7 nucleotides line up with TRBD1. Germline V gives CDR1 MNHNY, CDR2 SVGAGI (reference sequence). V gave up 0 bases and J gave up 8 bases; unmatched junction bases: 6. The CDR3 has 14 residues. The CDR3 protein is CASSYSKGAGGYTF. CDR3 DNA: TGTGCCAGCAGTTACTCGAAGGGGGCCGGGGGCTACACCTTC.

The chain is built from TRBV11-2 and TRBJ2-2; D possibly corresponds to TRBD1 (5 bases). The V end was cut by 5 bases, the J end by 0 bases, with 13 bases between. CDR1 and CDR2 (germline): SGHAT, FQNNGV. The CDR3 covers 16 residues. The CDR3 coding sequence is TGTGCCAGCAGCCAACGACAGAGCGCGAACACCGGGGAGCTGTTTTTT. Its protein is CASSQRQSANTGELFF.

The chain carries TRBV11-1 and TRBJ2-5, with TRBD1 matching 8 bases. The length of the CDR3 is 15 residues. Germline lookup yields CDR1 SGHAT and CDR2 FQDESV (reference sequence). V was pared by 6 bases and J by 3 bases, with 9 bases of the junction left unmatched. In nucleotides, the CDR3 is TGTGCCAGCAGTTCAACAGGGGGAGTTAAAGAGACCCAGTACTTC. Amino acid sequence: CASSSTGGVKETQYF.

The CDR3 reads CASSLEGYRRDEETQYF. CDR3 nucleotides: TGTGCCAGCAGCTTGGAGGGGTATAGGCGGGATGAGGAGACCCAGTACTTC. The gene calls are TRBV5-6 and TRBJ2-5; a weak D match, TRBD2 (6 bases). The CDR3 spans 17 residues. The V gene lost 0 bases and the J gene lost 5 bases, with 20 bases spanning the gap. Germline assignment: CDR1 SGHDT and CDR2 YYEEEE.

The rearrangement joins TRBV27 to TRBJ2-1; tentative D call: TRBD2 (5 bases). The V and J ends lost 4 bases and 9 bases respectively, with 10 bases between them. CDR1 and CDR2 from the germline V gene are MNHEY and SMNVEV (reference sequence). The CDR3 totals 12 residues. The CDR3 region is CASSYGGAEQFF. The CDR3 DNA follows: TGTGCCAGCAGTTACGGAGGTGCTGAGCAGTTCTTC.

The rearrangement uses TRBV7-2 and TRBJ2-5, with TRBD2 identical over 12 bases. Trimming at V came to 1 base and at J to 5 bases, leaving 8 bases not matched to a gene. There are 17 residues in the CDR3. CDR1 SGHTA and CDR2 FQGNSA come from the germline V gene. CDR3 loop: CASSLVRLAGVTETQYF. CDR3 DNA: TGTGCCAGCAGCTTAGTTCGACTAGCGGGGGTAACTGAGACCCAGTACTTC.

The gene calls are TRBV29-1 and TRBJ1-2; possibly TRBD1 for D (6 bases). The germline gives CDR1 SQVTM, CDR2 ANQGSEA. The CDR3 extends over 11 amino acids. V was clipped by 3 bases and J by 6 bases, with 8 bases between them. The CDR3: CSVEGANGYTF. DNA of the CDR3: TGCAGCGTTGAGGGGGCCAATGGCTACACCTTC. Full variable domain (missing parts from reference TRBV29-1 and TRBJ1-2): SAVISQKPSRDICQRGTSLTIQCQVDSQVTMMFWYRQQPGQSLTLIATANQGSEATYESGFVIDKFPISRPNLTFSTLTVSNMSPEDSSIYLCSVEGANGYTFGSGTRLTVV.

The chain has TRBV5-1 and TRBJ2-1; D is possibly TRBD1 (6 bases). The CDR3 totals 14 residues. Per germline, CDR1 SGHRS and CDR2 YFSETQ. Trimming left V 4 bases short and J 7 bases short, with 15 bases between. In DNA form, the CDR3 reads TGCGCCAGCAGCGGGCAGGGGAATTGGAATGAGCAGTTCTTC. It translates to CASSGQGNWNEQFF.

The chain joins TRBV7-6 to TRBJ2-1; a weak D match, TRBD2 (5 bases). Trimming took 0 bases from V and 9 from J, leaving 15 bases between them. The CDR3 length is 15 residues. Germline CDR1 reads SGHVS; CDR2 reads FNYEAQ. CDR3 DNA: TGTGCCAGCAGCTTAGCCGGGGATAAGGCCGGTGAGCAGTTCTTC. Translating gives CASSLAGDKAGEQFF.

This sequence joins TRBV20-1 and TRBJ1-1; D is uncertain. The CDR3 loop spans 10 amino acids. V shed 1 base and J shed 8 bases, with 5 bases lying between them. CDR1 DFQATT and CDR2 SNEGSKA come from the germline V gene (reference sequence). In DNA form, the CDR3 reads TGCAGTGCTAGAGTTCTCGAAGCTTTCTTT. Translation: CSARVLEAFF.

The CDR3 DNA follows: TGTGCCAGCAGTTGGGGACAGGGGGCCTACTACGAGCAGTACTTC. Its translation: CASSWGQGAYYEQYF. V gene TRBV27 combines with J gene TRBJ2-7, with 12 bases fitting TRBD1. Germline CDR1 MNHEY, CDR2 SMNVEV (reference sequence). CDR3 size: 15 residues. J gave up 3 bases and V 4 bases, and 4 bases lay outside the gene matches.

This clone was counted between two and nine times. An end of the junction does not agree with germline; a read error may underlie this. The genes are TRBV7-7 and TRBJ1-4, with D tentatively TRBD1 (6 bases). Germline V gene sequence: CDR1 SSHAT, CDR2 FNYEAQ (reference sequence). This CDR3 has 15 residues. The CDR3 DNA reads as TGTGCTAGCAGCTCGTCGACAGGAGAGAATGAAAAACTGTTTTTT. Translating gives CASSSSTGENEKLFF.